The present TCR beta chain was sequenced within a study of T cell responses to AZD1222 COVID-19 vaccine. V lost 0 bases to trimming and J lost 5 bases; unmatched junction nucleotides: 4. CDR3 size: 14 residues. CDR1 and CDR2 (germline): SGHDT, YYEEEE. TCRdb keeps only in-frame clones here, not all; method: immunoSEQ multiplex PCR. Of approximately 67,000 clones in the sample, roughly nine tenths were seen once. To note about this clone: The antigen is not known.

Study results and limitations: Across the whole spike, CD4 TCRs peaked at regions 160-218 and 743-854.

The clonotype comes from an adult who received the AZD1222 COVID-19 vaccine. The rearrangement uses TRBV5-6 and TRBJ2-5, with TRBD1 matching 7 bases. This sample comprised peripheral blood, obtained 28 days after the second AZD1222 dose. The CDR3 protein is CASSLGRGYETQYF. The CDR3 DNA follows: TGTGCCAGCAGCTTGGGCAGGGGGTATGAGACCCAGTACTTC.